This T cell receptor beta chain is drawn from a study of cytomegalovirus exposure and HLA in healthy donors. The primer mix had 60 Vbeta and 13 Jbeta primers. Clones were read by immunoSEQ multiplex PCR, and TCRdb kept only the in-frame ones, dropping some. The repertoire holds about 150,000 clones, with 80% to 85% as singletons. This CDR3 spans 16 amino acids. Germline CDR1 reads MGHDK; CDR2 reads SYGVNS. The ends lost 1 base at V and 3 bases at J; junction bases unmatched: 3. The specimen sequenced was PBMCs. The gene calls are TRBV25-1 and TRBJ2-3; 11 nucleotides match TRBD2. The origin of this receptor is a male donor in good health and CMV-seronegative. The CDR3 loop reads CASSEWASGGTDTQYF. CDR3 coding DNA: TGTGCCAGCAGTGAATGGGCTAGCGGGGGGACAGATACGCAGTATTTT.